This T cell receptor (beta chain) is drawn from a study of CD8 T cells in Susac syndrome. The germline V and J ends were trimmed by 6 bases and 4 bases, with 15 bases remaining between them. The CDR3 covers 15 residues. CDR1 SNHLY and CDR2 FYNNEI come from the germline V gene. From blood CD8+ and CD4+ T cells, the TCR beta chain was sequenced. Reverse transcription of roughly 0.5 to 1 ug RNA was carried out with random hexamers. An immunoSEQ multiplex PCR generated amplified TCR beta CDR3 products spanning 54 Vbeta and 13 Jbeta. TCRdb passed the immunoSEQ multiplex PCR reads through MiXCR, listing each CDR3 protein once. The sample includes about 190,000 distinct CDR3 sequences, approximately 94% seen only once; the top ten take approximately 0.098%.

The chain couples TRBV2 to TRBJ2-2; the D gene is possibly TRBD1 (6 bases). The sample consisted of CD4+ T cells from PBMCs. This TCR was sampled from a human donor in good health. The CDR3 reads CASSRLTGLTGELFF. CDR3 DNA: TGTGCCAGCAGCCGACTGACAGGTCTCACCGGGGAGCTGTTTTTT. The full variable domain, rest sourced from reference TRBV2 and TRBJ2-2, is EPEVTQTPSHQVTQMGQEVILRCVPISNHLYFYWYRQILGQKVEFLVSFYNNEISEKSEIFDDQFSVERPDGSNFTLKIRSTKLEDSAMYFCASSRLTGLTGELFFGEGSRLTVL.